The 19 T cell receptor beta chains presented below share a single source sample, sequenced in a study of regulatory T cells in long-lasting Graves disease. Researchers made TCR beta libraries by using iRepertoire HTBI primers and running Arm-PCR on CDR3 regions. MiXCR, run by TCRdb on the multiplex PCR reads, gives a single entry per CDR3 protein. This sample carries fewer than 350,000 distinct CDR3 sequences, roughly 18% of them seen once, and the ten largest clones take more than 35%. As to time point: newly diagnosed GD, antithyroid drugs for less than 3 months. PBMC RNA was the source of the TCR library. Sequencing used peripheral blood mononuclear cells (PBMCs), obtained at new diagnosis, from a patient treated with antithyroid drugs. All receptors come from a female donor with Graves disease.

This clonotype was found many times. V is TRBV2 and J is TRBJ2-3; D uncertain. CDR3 length equals 13 residues. Trimming shortened V by 6 bases and J by 0 bases, and 7 bases separated the two germline ends. CDR1 is SNHLY, CDR2 FYNNEI, per germline. CDR3 region: CASSAPSTDTQYF. CDR3 DNA sequence: TGTGCCAGCAGCGCCCCTAGCACAGATACGCAGTATTTT.

The chain has TRBV12-3 or TRBV12-4 and TRBJ2-1, with D tentatively TRBD2 (5 bases). Deletions cut 5 bases from V and 8 bases from J, with 22 bases between. This CDR3 comprises 16 residues. CDR3 sequence: CASSQSHPGSSDEQFF. CDR3 coding DNA: TGTGCCAGCAGTCAATCCCACCCGGGGTCCAGCGATGAGCAGTTCTTC.

This clonotype was detected many times. CDR3 bases: TGTGCCAGTAAGCGGGACAGGGGAAACAATGAGCAGTTCTTC. This gives the protein CASKRDRGNNEQFF. The rearrangement links TRBV19 to TRBJ2-1; the match to TRBD1 covers 10 bases. CDR3 size: 14 residues. Germline V CDR1 and CDR2: LNHDA, SQIVND (reference sequence). Trimming took 7 bases from V and 5 from J; bases not matched to a gene: 5.

In regard to this clonotype: With only one base between it and a far larger clone, this is likely a read error. The chain employs TRBV7-9 and TRBJ2-5; tentatively, D is TRBD1 or TRBD2 (5 bases each). The J call is uncertain, as TRBJ2-1 better fits the DNA end. Germline V gene data show CDR1 as SEHNR and CDR2 as FQNEAQ (reference sequence). The CDR3 covers 17 residues. The CDR3 region has the DNA TGTGCCAGCAGCTTAGGAGGGGTCCGTAGCCTCACCTACGAGCAGTTCTTC. This sequence encodes CASSLGGVRSLTYEQFF.

Many counts were recorded for this clonotype. The chain recombines TRBV5-1 with TRBJ2-1, with 14 bases identical to TRBD2. The CDR3 totals 17 residues. With V trimmed by 3 bases and J by 3 bases, 5 bases remained unmatched. The germline CDR1 and CDR2 sequences are SGHRS and YFSETQ. CDR3 coding DNA: TGCGCCAGCAGCTCGGGGACTAGCGGGAGTTTCTACAATGAGCAGTTCTTC. It specifies CASSSGTSGSFYNEQFF.

On this clonotype: A read error may account for a junction end that differs from germline. The chain is built from TRBV7-7 and TRBJ2-7; D ambiguous. The germline V gene encodes CDR1 SSHAT and CDR2 FNYEAQ (reference sequence). This CDR3 region has 12 residues. The CDR3 nucleotides read TGTGCTAGCAGCCCCAAATTGCGGGAGCAGTACTTC. Its protein is CASSPKLREQYF.

This clonotype was picked up a small number of times. This chain connects TRBV30 to TRBJ2-3; no clear D. The V end lost 4 bases, the J end lost 4 bases, and 12 bases lay between the germline ends. The CDR3 contains 13 residues. In germline, CDR1 is GTSNPN, CDR2 SVGIG (reference sequence). The CDR3 DNA is TGTGCCTGGACCCCCCCCCCCGCAGATACGCAGTATTTT. Amino acid sequence: CAWTPPPADTQYF.

In its sample, this clonotype was seen many times. The chain recombines TRBV11-3 with TRBJ2-7; the D is unclear. V was clipped by 2 bases and J by 5 bases, with 7 bases between them. Germline V gene lookup returns CDR1 SGHNT and CDR2 YENEEA. The CDR3 totals 12 residues. This CDR3 reads CASSLWADEQYF. For the CDR3, the DNA is TGTGCCAGCAGCTTATGGGCCGACGAGCAGTACTTC.

V gene TRBV4-1 combines with J gene TRBJ2-2; 8 positions agree with TRBD1. The germline V gene encodes CDR1 MGHRA and CDR2 YSYEKL. V trimming: 5 bases; J trimming: 6 bases; junction bases outside the gene matches: 8. The CDR3 is 15 amino acids. CDR3 amino acids: CASSESGQGAGELFF. The DNA of the CDR3 is TGCGCCAGCAGCGAATCAGGACAGGGCGCCGGGGAGCTGTTTTTT.

The CDR3 DNA reads as TGTGCCATTCCCAGGGGGGGTACCGGGGAGCTGTTTTTT. It yields the protein CAIPRGGTGELFF. V and J are TRBV5-4 and TRBJ2-2, with D perhaps TRBD1 or TRBD2 (7 bases each). Trimming stripped 9 bases from V and 5 bases from J, with 14 bases between. CDR1 and CDR2 from the germline V gene are SGHNT and YYREEE (reference sequence). The CDR3 sequence is 13 residues long. Based on the CDR3 plus reference TRBV5-4 and TRBJ2-2, the full variable domain is ETGVTQSPTHLIKTRGQQVTLRCSSQSGHNTVSWYQQALGQGPQFIFQYYREEENGRGNFPPRFSGLQFPNYSSELNVNALELDDSALYLCAIPRGGTGELFFGEGSRLTVL.

This clonotype was detected many times. The genes are TRBV7-2 and TRBJ1-3, with unresolved D. In germline, CDR1 is SGHTA, CDR2 FQGNSA. The V and J ends lost 2 bases and 0 bases respectively, with 14 bases between them. This CDR3 spans 17 amino acids. For the CDR3, the DNA is TGTGCCAGCAGCTTAACGATAGGTCTCAGCTCTGGAAACACCATATATTTT. It is translated as CASSLTIGLSSGNTIYF. Based on the CDR3 plus reference TRBV7-2 and TRBJ1-3, the full variable domain is GAGVSQSPSNKVTEKGKDVELRCDPISGHTALYWYRQSLGQGLEFLIYFQGNSAPDKSGLPSDRFSAERTGGSVSTLTIQRTQQEDSAVYLCASSLTIGLSSGNTIYFGEGSWLTVV.

This clonotype was picked up a small number of times. This chain connects TRBV9 to TRBJ2-7; D might be TRBD2 (5 bases). CDR1 is SGDLS and CDR2 is YYNGEE in the germline V gene. The CDR3 runs to 14 residues. Trimming left V 0 bases short and J 3 bases short, with 10 bases between. Here the CDR3 reads CASSVGLALYEQYF. The CDR3 nucleotides read TGTGCCAGCAGCGTAGGGCTAGCCCTCTACGAGCAGTACTTC.

This clonotype showed up many times. The chain combines TRBV27 with TRBJ2-7; 7 nucleotides align to TRBD2. Germline CDR1 MNHEY, CDR2 SMNVEV (reference sequence). The CDR3 runs 16 residues. The V and J ends lost 4 bases and 2 bases, in that order; junction bases with no gene match: 11. CDR3 coding DNA: TGTGCCAGCAGTTCCCCCGCTAGCGGCCCTCCCTACGAGCAGTACTTC. This translates into CASSSPASGPPYEQYF.

In this sample, this clonotype turned up many times. The CDR3 reads CASSPGVGSGRRGNEQFF. CDR3 bases: TGTGCCAGCAGCCCGGGGGTGGGTAGCGGGAGGCGGGGAAATGAGCAGTTCTTC. The gene calls are TRBV11-2 and TRBJ2-1; 10 positions agree with TRBD2. The trim removed 5 bases at V and 7 bases at J, leaving 17 bases unmatched. This CDR3 has 18 amino acids. The germline gives CDR1 SGHAT, CDR2 FQNNGV.

The chain joins TRBV28 to TRBJ1-6, with 9 positions matching TRBD1. The germline gives CDR1 MDHEN, CDR2 SYDVKM. V dropped 10 bases and J dropped 10; count of bases not matched to a gene: 23. CDR3 size: 18 residues. CDR3 loop: CATFPPTGGAMRGSPLHF. Here the CDR3 DNA reads TGTGCCACCTTTCCCCCAACAGGGGGCGCGATGAGAGGCTCACCCCTCCACTTT.

This clonotype was seen at least ten times. The genes are TRBV6-1 and TRBJ2-1; 7 bases match TRBD2. V lost 1 base to trimming and J lost 2 bases; unmatched junction nucleotides: 2. Germline CDR1 is MNHNS and CDR2 is SASEGT. This CDR3 contains 15 residues. The CDR3 loop reads CASSEVAGAYNEQFF. The CDR3 nucleotides read TGTGCCAGCAGTGAAGTGGCGGGAGCCTACAATGAGCAGTTCTTC.

This chain uses TRBV7-2 with TRBJ1-1; D remains unclear. V lost 6 bases to trimming and J lost 4 bases, with 18 bases between them. CDR1 SGHTA and CDR2 FQGNSA come from the germline V gene. There are 15 residues in the CDR3. CDR3 bases: TGTGCCAGCAGACCGTCGGGGAAGGGAGCCACTGAAGCTTTCTTT. It translates to CASRPSGKGATEAFF.

This clonotype was recorded many times. The V and J genes are TRBV19 and TRBJ2-2, with D possibly being TRBD1 (6 bases). Germline lookup yields CDR1 LNHDA and CDR2 SQIVND (reference sequence). Trimming removed 1 base from V and 0 bases from J, with 15 bases in between. This CDR3 contains 18 residues. The CDR3 loop reads CASSIGGRGASNTGELFF. DNA for the CDR3: TGTGCCAGTAGTATAGGTGGCAGGGGCGCCTCGAACACCGGGGAGCTGTTTTTT.

This clonotype has ten or more counts. The CDR3 coding sequence is TGCGCCAGCAGCTCCGAGAACAGTGTCCTGAACACTGAAGCTTTCTTT. It specifies CASSSENSVLNTEAFF. This chain links TRBV5-1 with TRBJ1-1, with unresolved D. This CDR3 contains 16 residues. Germline CDR1 and CDR2: SGHRS and YFSETQ. The ends were cut back, 3 bases at V and 0 bases at J, with 15 bases in the middle.